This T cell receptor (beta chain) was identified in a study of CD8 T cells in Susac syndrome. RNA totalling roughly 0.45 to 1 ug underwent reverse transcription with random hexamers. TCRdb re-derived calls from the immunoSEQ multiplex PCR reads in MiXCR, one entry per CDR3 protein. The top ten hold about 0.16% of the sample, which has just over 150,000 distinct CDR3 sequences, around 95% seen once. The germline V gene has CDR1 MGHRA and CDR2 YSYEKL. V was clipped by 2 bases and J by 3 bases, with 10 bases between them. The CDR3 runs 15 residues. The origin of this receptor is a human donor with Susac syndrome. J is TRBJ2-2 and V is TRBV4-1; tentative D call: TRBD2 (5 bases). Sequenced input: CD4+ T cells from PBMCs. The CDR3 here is CASSQRQDYTGELFF. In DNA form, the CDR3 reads TGCGCCAGCAGCCAACGGCAGGACTACACCGGGGAGCTGTTTTTT.